This TCR beta chain was captured in a study of shared clonotypes between healthy human individuals (dated by TCRdb to 2020 to 2022). Background on the whole study: The cohort comprised two women and a few men aged 18 to 49 years. For each donor, CD4 naive and CD4 memory were each run on three plates, CD8 naive on two plates, and CD8 memory on one plate. Each donor's leukapheresis produced roughly between roughly 0.85 and 10 billion PBMCs. Blood TCR repertoires of about 5 healthy adults were deeply sequenced to estimate repertoire size and the extent of clonotype sharing between individuals. To increase sequencing depth and limit assay-specific biases, TCR repertoire library preparation and sequencing were carried out by different laboratories using diverse techniques.

CD8 naive samples consisted of CD45RO-negative cells that were positively selected for CCR7, yielding a CD45RA+CCR7+ population without TemRA cells. Donors were healthy HIV-negative adults with no recently reported acute infections or vaccinations. Every donor was a Caucasian adult living in Nashville, Tennessee, USA. After blood collection by leukapheresis, PBMCs were isolated using Ficoll-Histopaque density gradient centrifugation and then cryopreserved in the vapor phase of liquid nitrogen. Purity and quantity of every magnetically sorted T cell population were checked by analytical flow cytometry. Each sorted fraction had its genomic DNA isolated and then quantified by UV absorbance on a Nanodrop 2000c. The germline V gene yields MGHRA for CDR1 and YSYEKL for CDR2. The cysteine opens and the phenylalanine closes a CDR3 of 16 amino acids. Only the CDR3 portion is preserved as DNA: 48 bases, with reading frame beginning at the first base. Trimming removed 1 base from V and 3 bases from J, leaving 15 bases between the germline ends.

Regarding this clone: Its antigen is unknown. Base qualities are not recorded, but no much larger clone differs from it by a single base.

Using the deep immunoSEQ assay, multiplex PCR amplified TCR CDR3 regions from genomic DNA. Genomic DNA extracted from each cell subset was distributed evenly over all wells of several immunoSEQ 96-well plates, and each plate served as one replicate. For sorted subsets, around 200 ng genomic DNA, equal to tens of thousands of T cell genomes, was loaded into each replicate PCR. Purified libraries were measured with a Qubit 3.0 fluorometer, size-checked on a Bioanalyzer 2100, and measured again with the KAPA Library Quantification kit. A separate single-read 150-cycle Illumina NextSeq 550 flow cell was used to sequence each immunoSEQ 96-well plate. The paper's processing steps were these. Because the immunoSEQ output included only junctional sequences and no quality scores, the filtering could not be the same as the filtering used for full-length reads. To assign V/J genes and CDR3, sequences were annotated against IMGT germline references using PyIR, a Python wrapper for IgBLAST v1.9. Reads were filtered out if the reads had weak V/J assignments (E-value above 1e-6), no CDR3, stop codons, out-of-frame junctions, or ambiguous translated residues. V3J clonotypes were defined by identical inferred V gene, J gene, and CDR3 amino acid sequence. To compute the percentage overlap between repertoires, the number of shared unique clonotypes was divided by the size of the smaller repertoire. Richness of each repertoire was evaluated using RTK rarefaction, the Chao1 estimator, and Recon v2.1 estimates of unobserved clonotypes. For all TCRbeta clonotypes obtained by the gDNA method from a handful of donors, generation probabilities were computed with OLGA. As stored in TCRdb, this immuneACCESS dataset retains in-frame rearrangements with V and J assigned. A fraction of the clones does not appear; measured against another copy, unresolved V genes explain less than half of the discrepancy, and the remainder lacks a known reason. Clone size and the V and J calls come from that table; the DNA yielded D and trimming. For this sample the table gives about 2,200,000 clones, of which about 93% were detected only once. The ten largest clonotypes hold approximately 1.7% of the sample.

The study at large found these results: Rarefaction of sorted-subset datasets indicated incomplete sequencing despite the large sequencing depth. Higher generation probabilities were observed for clonotypes shared by all four sorted-subset donors than for non-shared clonotypes. Naive subsets generally had larger estimated clonotype richness than memory subsets did. The genetic and exposure-history diversity represented was limited by the small number of donors. About 5% of naive CD4, around 3.6% of naive CD8, about 2.4% of memory CD4, and 0.35% to 0.5% of memory CD8 clonotypes were shared across a few donors. Sampling was restricted to blood, and TCR repertoires in tissue are likely to differ from TCR repertoires in blood. Pairwise subsampling indicated that sequencing depth was expected to affect the degree of clonotype sharing among donors.

The clonotype originates from a man aged 18 to 29 in good health. Some clones in this sample may be carry-over from other donors' samples. The V gene is TRBV4-1 and the J gene is TRBJ2-5, with TRBD2 perhaps the D gene, on 6 matching bases. The sample was naive CD8+ T cells from PBMCs. Interpreted using the paper, the cell subset or site label stands for: CD45RA+CCR7+. This receptor carries the CDR3 CASSQVQEGLEETQYF. The DNA sequence reads TGCGCCAGCAGCCAAGTTCAGGAGGGGTTAGAAGAGACCCAGTACTTC.